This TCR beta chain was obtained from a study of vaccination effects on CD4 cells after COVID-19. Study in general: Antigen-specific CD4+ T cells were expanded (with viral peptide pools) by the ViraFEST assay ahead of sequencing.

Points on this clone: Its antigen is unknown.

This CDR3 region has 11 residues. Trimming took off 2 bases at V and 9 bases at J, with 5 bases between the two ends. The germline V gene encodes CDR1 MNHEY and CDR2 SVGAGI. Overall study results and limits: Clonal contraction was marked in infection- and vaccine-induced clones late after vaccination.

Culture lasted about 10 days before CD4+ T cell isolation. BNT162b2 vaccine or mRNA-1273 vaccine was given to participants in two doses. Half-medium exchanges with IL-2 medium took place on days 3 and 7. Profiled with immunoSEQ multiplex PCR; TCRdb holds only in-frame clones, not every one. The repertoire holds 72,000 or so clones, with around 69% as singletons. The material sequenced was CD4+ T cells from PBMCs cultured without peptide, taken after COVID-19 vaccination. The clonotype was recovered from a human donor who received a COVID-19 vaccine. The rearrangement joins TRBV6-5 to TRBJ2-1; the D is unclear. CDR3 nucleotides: TGTGCCAGCAGTTACGGCGGTGAGCAGTTCTTC. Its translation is CASSYGGEQFF.